Listed below are T cell receptor beta chains from one sample, sequenced in a study of CD8 T cells in Susac syndrome. TCRdb processed the immunoSEQ multiplex PCR reads anew with MiXCR; each CDR3 protein has one entry. Found here are about 300,000 distinct CDR3 sequences, 85% of them singletons; the top ten hold approximately 0.2%. The sequenced sample consisted of CD8+ T cells from PBMCs. The receptors come from a human donor with multiple sclerosis. Each CDR3 is given without its conserved first and last residue.

v_call,cdr3_aa
TRBV19,ASGTFSNQPQH
TRBV20-1,SARDSASLSYNEQF
TRBV9,ASSENIGTNEKLF
TRBV19,ASSIVGVGDNEQF
TRBV4-1,ASSQDPQTSSYEQY
TRBV5-1,ASSLAVAGGNEQY
TRBV5-6,ASSFGQTSEQY
TRBV30,AGIFSYNEQF
TRBV6-5,ASSYDGALGTEAF
TRBV9,ASSAEGMRETQY
TRBV29-1,SVAGAGSYNEQF
TRBV29-1,SVDRADNTEAF
TRBV19,ASSIFGSSYEQY
TRBV7-9,ASSPGPTLGQF
TRBV19,ASSIDSLNQPQH
TRBV6-2/TRBV6-3,ASSYASSRGAL
TRBV6-5,ASGTGANTEAF
TRBV23-1,ASSPTGKGYGYT
TRBV7-9,ASGTFNTGELF
TRBV11-2,ASSIWGQGGNEQF
TRBV4-3,ASSQDRSGRAYEQY
TRBV3-1,ASSQEGGGSSYEQY
TRBV7-2,ASSLVRLHGPDTQY
TRBV3-1,ASSQDLASGFTDTQY